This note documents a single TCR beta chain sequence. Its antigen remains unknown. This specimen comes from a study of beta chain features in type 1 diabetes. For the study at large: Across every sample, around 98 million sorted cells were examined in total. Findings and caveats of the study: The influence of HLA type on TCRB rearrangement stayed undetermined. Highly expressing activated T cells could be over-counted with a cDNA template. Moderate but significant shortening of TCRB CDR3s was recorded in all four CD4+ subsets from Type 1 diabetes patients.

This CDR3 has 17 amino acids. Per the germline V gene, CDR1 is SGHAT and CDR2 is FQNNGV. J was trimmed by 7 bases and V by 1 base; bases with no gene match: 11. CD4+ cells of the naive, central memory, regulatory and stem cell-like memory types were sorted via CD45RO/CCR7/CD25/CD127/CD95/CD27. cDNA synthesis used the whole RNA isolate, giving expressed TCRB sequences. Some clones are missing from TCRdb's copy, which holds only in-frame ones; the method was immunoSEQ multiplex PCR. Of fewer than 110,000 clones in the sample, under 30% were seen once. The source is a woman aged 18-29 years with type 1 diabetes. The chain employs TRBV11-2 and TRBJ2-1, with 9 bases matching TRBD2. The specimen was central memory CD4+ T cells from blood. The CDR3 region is CASSLGSWREGLNEQFF. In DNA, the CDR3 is TGTGCCAGCAGCTTAGGTTCATGGCGGGAGGGCCTGAATGAGCAGTTCTTC.